The next 14 T cell receptor beta chains were all read from a single sample in a study of PD-1 and CTLA-4 blockade in melanoma (dated by TCRdb to the early 2020s). The library was built by means of the immunoSEQ multiplex PCR assay. TCRdb took this table from immuneACCESS and kept in-frame rearrangements with V and J called. Such tables lack part of the clones; where checked against another copy, unresolved V genes explain under half of the gap, and the rest is unexplained. The sample table records around 32,000 clones; 85% to 90% of these occur just once. The ten largest clones add up to roughly 8% of the sample. This specimen was CD8+ T cells from peripheral blood, taken before anti-PD-1 treatment. The receptor source for this set is a human donor with melanoma.

The chain uses TRBV27 and TRBJ1-2, with D tentatively TRBD1 (5 bases). Germline CDR1 and CDR2: MNHEY and SMNVEV (reference sequence). The CDR3 is made up of 15 amino acids. The V gene lost 7 bases and the J gene lost 2 bases, with 17 bases spanning the gap. CDR3 loop: CASKGLPDPNYGYTF. DNA of the CDR3: TGTGCCAGCAAGGGACTCCCTGACCCCAACTATGGCTACACCTTC.

The chain carries TRBV30 and TRBJ1-6, with 8 bases matching TRBD1. CDR3 size: 15 residues. The ends lost 1 base at V and 11 bases at J; junction bases unmatched: 10. Looked up from germline, CDR1 is GTSNPN and CDR2 is SVGIG (reference sequence). CDR3 protein: CAWSAGQGGLAPLHF. Written as DNA, the CDR3 is TGTGCCTGGAGTGCTGGACAGGGAGGGCTAGCACCCCTCCACTTT.

The chain uses TRBV15 and TRBJ2-5; 9 bases fit TRBD2. Germline loops: CDR1 LNHNV, CDR2 YYDKDF (reference sequence). Trimming took 3 bases from V and 1 from J; bases not matched to a gene: 6. The length of the CDR3 is 16 residues. The CDR3 region is CATSRGSGGLQETQYF. The CDR3 coding sequence is TGTGCCACCAGCAGGGGTAGCGGGGGTCTCCAAGAGACCCAGTACTTC.

As DNA, the CDR3 is TGTGCCAGCAGTTTAGGGACAAAGGATCCGTACCAAGAGACCCAGTACTTC. Its protein is CASSLGTKDPYQETQYF. The chain is built from TRBV28 and TRBJ2-5, with TRBD1 as a possible D gene (6 bases). Between the trimmed V and J ends, which lost 2 bases and 0 bases, there was a span of 16 bases. In germline, CDR1 is MDHEN, CDR2 SYDVKM. The CDR3 has 17 amino acids.

The chain has TRBV3-1 (or the pseudogene TRBV3-2) and TRBJ2-7, with a possible D match to TRBD1 (8 bases). CDR1 LGHDT and CDR2 YNNKEL come from the germline V gene (reference sequence). V lost 6 bases to trimming and J lost 1 base, with 16 bases between them. The CDR3 runs 15 residues. CDR3 coding DNA: TGTGCCAGCAGACTCGACAGGGGAGGGTCCTACGAGCAGTACTTC. As protein: CASRLDRGGSYEQYF.

The genes are TRBV2 and TRBJ2-7, with 8 nucleotides matching TRBD2. The CDR3 consists of 15 residues. The V segment lost 4 bases and the J segment 4 bases; nucleotides outside the gene matches: 9. Germline values: CDR1 SNHLY, CDR2 FYNNEI. In DNA, the CDR3 is TGTGCCAGCAGTGTAACAGCGGGAGAGTCATACGAGCAGTACTTC. Translation: CASSVTAGESYEQYF.

By sample share, this clone is large (0.1 to 1%). J is TRBJ1-5 and V is TRBV6-2 or TRBV6-3; D remains ambiguous. The CDR3 has 11 amino acids. V was cut by 4 bases and J by 9 bases, with 7 bases left in between. In germline, CDR1 is MNHEY, CDR2 SVGEGT. The DNA for the CDR3 is TGTGCCAGCAGTTTTTGGGGGCCCCAGCATTTT. Translated: CASSFWGPQHF.

J is TRBJ2-2 and V is TRBV27, with 7 bases fitting TRBD2. Trimming removed 1 base from V and 2 bases from J; junction bases left unmatched: 7. Per germline, CDR1 MNHEY and CDR2 SMNVEV (reference sequence). CDR3 length equals 17 residues. The CDR3 sequence is CASSLFTGGPNTGELFF. The CDR3, as DNA: TGTGCCAGCAGTTTATTTACGGGGGGTCCCAACACCGGGGAGCTGTTTTTT.

This chain joins TRBV6-4 and TRBJ1-6; possible D gene TRBD1, 5 bases. V was clipped by 4 bases and J by 9 bases, with 16 bases between them. Germline V gene lookup returns CDR1 MRHNA and CDR2 SNTAGT. The CDR3 consists of 15 residues. CDR3 sequence reads: CASSAGGRTPSPLHF. CDR3 nucleotides: TGTGCCAGCAGTGCCGGAGGACGGACACCTTCACCCCTCCACTTT.

The rearrangement links TRBV6-5 to TRBJ1-1, with TRBD1 as a possible D gene (5 bases). The germline gives CDR1 MNHEY, CDR2 SVGAGI. The CDR3 totals 15 residues. V was cut by 0 bases and J by 5 bases, with 13 bases left in between. The DNA for the CDR3 is TGTGCCAGCAGTTACTCGCGGGGGATCCGGACTGAAGCTTTCTTT. Translating gives CASSYSRGIRTEAFF.

The chain uses TRBV7-9 and TRBJ2-5; TRBD1 aligns across 8 bases. This CDR3 comprises 16 residues. V was pared by 5 bases and J by 5 bases, with 13 bases of the junction left unmatched. Looked up from germline, CDR1 is SEHNR and CDR2 is FQNEAQ (reference sequence). The CDR3 DNA reads TGTGCCAGCAGCCAAGGACAGGGAAGGGACTGGGAGACCCAGTACTTC. Protein: CASSQGQGRDWETQYF.

The gene calls are TRBV6-2 or TRBV6-3 and TRBJ1-1; D not certain. Germline V gene lookup returns CDR1 MNHEY and CDR2 SVGEGT. V lost 2 bases, J lost 0 bases, and 7 bases lay in between. This CDR3 is 14 amino acids long. The CDR3 protein is CASSYGLMNTEAFF. Here the CDR3 DNA reads TGTGCCAGCAGTTACGGACTTATGAACACTGAAGCTTTCTTT.

CDR3 coding DNA: TGCGCCAGCGCCCCGACGGAAACGACTGAAGCTTTCTTT. Translated, it gives CASAPTETTEAFF. The V gene is TRBV5-1, the J gene TRBJ1-1; D uncertain. Trimming removed 7 bases from V and 5 bases from J, with 15 bases in between. The CDR3 has 13 amino acids. The germline V gene has CDR1 SGHRS and CDR2 YFSETQ.

The rearrangement joins TRBV24-1 to TRBJ2-3; 8 positions agree with TRBD1. The CDR3 loop spans 17 amino acids. Germline CDR1 KGHDR, CDR2 SFDVKD. J lost 4 bases, V lost 1 base, and 9 bases had no gene match. The CDR3 bases are TGTGCCACCAGTGATTTACAAGGACAGGGAGACCCAGATACGCAGTATTTT. As protein: CATSDLQGQGDPDTQYF.